A single sample is the source of the 32 T cell receptor beta chains below, sequenced in a study of CD8 T cells in Susac syndrome. Reverse transcription of roughly 0.5 to 1 ug RNA used random hexamers. TCRdb used MiXCR to reprocess the immunoSEQ multiplex PCR reads, holding one entry per CDR3 protein. The sample has about 130,000 distinct CDR3 sequences; 90% to 95% are singletons. The sequenced material came from CD8+ T cells from PBMCs. The receptor source for this set is a human donor with Susac syndrome.

The V gene is TRBV12-3 or TRBV12-4, the J gene TRBJ1-1; D not resolved. Trimming left V 5 bases short and J 1 base short, with 23 bases between. The CDR3 sequence is 18 residues long. CDR3 sequence: CASSTHLDEVSGNTEAFF. CDR3 sequence (DNA): TGTGCCAGCAGTACACACTTAGACGAAGTGTCAGGGAACACTGAAGCTTTCTTT.

V and J are TRBV3-1 and TRBJ2-5; 7 bases are a match to TRBD2. The germline gives CDR1 LGHDT, CDR2 YNNKEL (reference sequence). Trimming removed 2 bases from V and 5 bases from J; junction bases left unmatched: 14. The CDR3 consists of 17 residues. In DNA form, the CDR3 reads TGTGCCAGCAGCCAAACGTCCATGGGGGGGGTGCGGGAGACCCAGTACTTC. It specifies CASSQTSMGGVRETQYF.

The chain is built from TRBV19 and TRBJ2-2; tentatively, D is TRBD1 or TRBD2 (5 bases each). Germline CDR1 reads LNHDA; CDR2 reads SQIVND (reference sequence). Trimming took 11 bases from V and 1 from J, leaving 11 bases between them. The CDR3 length is 13 residues. DNA of the CDR3: TGTGCCGCCAATGGGGGGAACACCGGGGAGCTGTTTTTT. Residues: CAANGGNTGELFF.

The CDR3 nucleotides are TGTGCCAGCAGTTACTCCCTTCTGCGGATCTACAATGAGCAGTTCTTC. Its translation: CASSYSLLRIYNEQFF. The chain couples TRBV6-5 to TRBJ2-1; the D is unclear. Germline values: CDR1 MNHEY, CDR2 SVGAGI. This CDR3 has 16 amino acids. Trimming shortened V by 0 bases and J by 3 bases, and 12 bases separated the two germline ends.

The chain carries TRBV28 and TRBJ1-1; 10 bases line up with TRBD1. The CDR3 runs to 17 residues. Germline CDR1 is MDHEN and CDR2 is SYDVKM. V lost 10 bases and J lost 3; bases outside the gene matches: 17. The chain's CDR3 is CANTGDRGRGGDTEAFF. CDR3 coding DNA: TGTGCCAACACCGGGGACAGGGGCCGGGGGGGGGACACTGAAGCTTTCTTT.

This CDR3 is CASSRTGPEVEAEAFF. For the CDR3, the DNA is TGTGCCAGCAGTCGAACGGGACCTGAGGTGGAGGCTGAAGCTTTCTTT. The chain joins TRBV7-3 to TRBJ1-1; D might be TRBD1 (5 bases). The CDR3 is made up of 16 amino acids. V lost 6 bases and J 6 bases, leaving 23 bases between the germline ends. Germline values: CDR1 SGHTA, CDR2 FQGTGA.

V is TRBV12-3 or TRBV12-4 and J is TRBJ2-3; TRBD2 agrees at 10 bases. Trimming took 1 base from V and 0 from J; bases not matched to a gene: 10. This CDR3 spans 19 amino acids. The CDR3 region is CASSLDVPPAGGSTDTQYF. The DNA for the CDR3 is TGTGCCAGCAGTTTAGATGTCCCCCCAGCGGGGGGGAGCACAGATACGCAGTATTTT.

The rearrangement links TRBV30 to TRBJ2-1; TRBD2 matches at 16 bases. Losses at the gene ends were 2 bases for V and 7 bases for J; bases not matched to a gene: 8. Germline loops: CDR1 GTSNPN, CDR2 SVGIG (reference sequence). The CDR3 is made up of 17 amino acids. The CDR3 bases are TGTGCCTGGAGTATAACCGGGACTAGCGGGGGGGCAAATGAGCAGTTCTTC. This codes for CAWSITGTSGGANEQFF.

J is TRBJ2-7 and V is TRBV9; no definite D call. Germline lookup yields CDR1 SGDLS and CDR2 YYNGEE. CDR3 length: 12 residues. V shed 2 bases and J shed 6 bases, with 9 bases lying between them. CDR3 in amino acids: CASSVALGEQYF. DNA of the CDR3: TGTGCCAGCAGCGTTGCCCTAGGCGAGCAGTACTTC. Full variable domain (rest looked up from reference TRBV9 and TRBJ2-7): DSGVTQTPKHLITATGQRVTLRCSPRSGDLSVYWYQQSLDQGLQFLIQYYNGEERAKGNILERFSAQQFPDLHSELNLSSLELGDSALYFCASSVALGEQYFGPGTRLTVT.

The chain links TRBV4-1 to TRBJ2-1; D might be TRBD1 (5 bases). This CDR3 has 14 amino acids. V lost 1 base, J lost 5 bases, and 9 bases lay in between. The V gene's germline CDR1 is MGHRA and CDR2 YSYEKL. Written as DNA, the CDR3 is TGCGCCAGCAGCCAAGTCCCAGGGAACAATGAGCAGTTCTTC. This encodes CASSQVPGNNEQFF.

To note about this clonotype: The junction shows a germline mismatch at one end, possibly a read error. The CDR3 DNA follows: TGCGCCAGCAACCAAGGATTCTATGGGACAGGGGTATATGGTAATTCACCCCTCCACTTT. Its translation: CASNQGFYGTGVYGNSPLHF. This chain uses TRBV4-1 with TRBJ1-6; the match to TRBD1 covers 10 bases. Germline values: CDR1 MGHRA, CDR2 YSYEKL. The CDR3 has 20 residues.

The V call is TRBV24-1, the J call TRBJ1-4; TRBD1 is a possible D gene (5 bases). The CDR3 length is 16 residues. CDR1 is KGHDR and CDR2 is SFDVKD in the germline V gene. V lost 10 bases, J lost 10 bases, and 27 bases lay in between. The CDR3 DNA sequence: TGTGCCACTCCCAGACAGTTCGACCTTGGGGATGGAAAACTGTTTTTT. The encoded protein is CATPRQFDLGDGKLFF.

CDR3 coding DNA: TGCAGCGTTGCAGGAGTTTTGAACACCGGGGAGCTGTTTTTT. Translating it yields CSVAGVLNTGELFF. V gene TRBV29-1 combines with J gene TRBJ2-2, with D unresolved. V shed 4 bases and J shed 1 base, with 10 bases lying between them. This CDR3 spans 14 amino acids. Germline CDR1 reads SQVTM; CDR2 reads ANQGSEA.

The rearrangement links TRBV20-1 to TRBJ1-1, with D unclear. Looked up from germline, CDR1 is DFQATT and CDR2 is SNEGSKA (reference sequence). The germline V and J ends were trimmed by 4 bases and 3 bases, with 0 bases remaining between them. There are 9 residues in the CDR3. CDR3 loop: CSANTEAFF. The CDR3, as DNA: TGCAGTGCTAACACTGAAGCTTTCTTT.

This chain uses TRBV12-3 or TRBV12-4 with TRBJ1-2; D is undetermined. This CDR3 has 15 residues. V was pared by 2 bases and J by 6 bases, with 16 bases between. The CDR3 region is CASSLFDDLGDGYTF. The CDR3 coding sequence is TGTGCCAGCAGTTTATTCGACGACCTAGGCGATGGCTACACCTTC.

The chain's CDR3 is CASSQEQGYEAFF. The CDR3 nucleotides read TGCGCCAGCAGCCAAGAGCAGGGGTATGAAGCTTTCTTT. This chain links TRBV4-3 with TRBJ1-1, with D possibly TRBD1 on 6 matching bases. CDR1 is LGHNA, CDR2 YSLEER, per germline. The V end lost 0 bases, the J end lost 7 bases, and 9 bases lay between the germline ends. This CDR3 has 13 residues.

The chain recombines TRBV4-3 with TRBJ1-1; perhaps TRBD1 as D (5 bases). Trimming took 0 bases from V and 1 from J, leaving 9 bases between them. The CDR3 sequence is 15 residues long. Germline-derived CDR1 and CDR2 are LGHNA and YSLEER. Written as DNA, the CDR3 is TGCGCCAGCAGCCAAGATTGGGGCGGGAACACTGAAGCTTTCTTT. Residues: CASSQDWGGNTEAFF.

CDR3 DNA: TGCAGCGTTGAAGAGTTAGGGGCTGGAAACACCATATATTTT. Encoded protein: CSVEELGAGNTIYF. The chain is built from TRBV29-1 and TRBJ1-3, with a tentative D call TRBD1 (5 bases). Per germline, CDR1 SQVTM and CDR2 ANQGSEA. V lost 0 bases and J lost 2, with 8 bases in between. The CDR3 is 14 residues long.

The rearrangement joins TRBV20-1 to TRBJ2-7; TRBD2 might be the D (5 bases). The CDR3 contains 14 residues. V was shortened by 0 bases and J by 1 base, with 10 bases between the two germline ends. Germline CDR1 reads DFQATT; CDR2 reads SNEGSKA (reference sequence). CDR3 in amino acids: CSARDDRGSYEQYF. In DNA form, the CDR3 reads TGCAGTGCTAGAGATGATCGGGGATCCTACGAGCAGTACTTC.

This rearrangement joins TRBV14 to TRBJ2-7; D is ambiguous. V lost 3 bases to trimming and J lost 4 bases, with 7 bases between them. CDR1 SGHDN and CDR2 FVKESK come from the germline V gene. The CDR3 is made up of 12 amino acids. CDR3 region: CASSQGIYEQYF. The CDR3 DNA sequence: TGTGCCAGCAGCCAGGGTATTTACGAGCAGTACTTC.

The chain has TRBV6-2 or TRBV6-3 and TRBJ2-1, with a possible D match to TRBD1 (6 bases). The germline CDR1 and CDR2 sequences are MNHEY and SVGEGT. This CDR3 is 15 amino acids long. The ends were cut back, 0 bases at V and 9 bases at J, with 15 bases in the middle. This chain's CDR3 is CASSYSTSGAAEQFF. In DNA, the CDR3 is TGTGCCAGCAGTTACTCGACCTCAGGGGCTGCTGAGCAGTTCTTC.

This chain uses TRBV12-3 or TRBV12-4 with TRBJ2-3; D perhaps matches TRBD1 (5 bases). This CDR3 contains 15 residues. The V end lost 7 bases, the J end lost 2 bases, and 16 bases lay between the germline ends. The chain's CDR3 is CASTLNDRYTDTQYF. In DNA, the CDR3 is TGTGCCAGCACCTTAAACGACAGATACACAGATACGCAGTATTTT.

This CDR3 reads CASSGGTGNSYEQYF. DNA of the CDR3: TGTGCCAGCAGCGGAGGGACAGGGAACTCCTACGAGCAGTACTTC. This sequence joins TRBV9 and TRBJ2-7; 9 bases line up with TRBD1. Looked up from germline, CDR1 is SGDLS and CDR2 is YYNGEE. This CDR3 is built from 15 residues. Trimming cost V 3 bases and J 0 bases; bases outside gene matches: 4. The full variable domain, completed using reference TRBV9 and TRBJ2-7, is DSGVTQTPKHLITATGQRVTLRCSPRSGDLSVYWYQQSLDQGLQFLIQYYNGEERAKGNILERFSAQQFPDLHSELNLSSLELGDSALYFCASSGGTGNSYEQYFGPGTRLTVT.

The chain couples TRBV6-2 or TRBV6-3 to TRBJ2-1; 7 positions agree with TRBD2. Germline V gives CDR1 MNHEY, CDR2 SVGEGT. The CDR3 runs 15 residues. J lost 2 bases, V lost 6 bases, and 7 bases had no gene match. The DNA for the CDR3 is TGTGCCAGCAGCCTCCTGGCGGGGGCCTACAATGAGCAGTTCTTC. Its translation: CASSLLAGAYNEQFF.

This clonotype was seen only once. This chain connects TRBV7-2 to TRBJ2-5; D unclear. V was clipped by 5 bases and J by 1 base, with 14 bases between them. The germline gives CDR1 SGHTA, CDR2 FQGNSA. CDR3 length: 15 residues. CDR3 in amino acids: CASSPGRDFQETQYF. For the CDR3, the DNA is TGTGCCAGCAGCCCCGGTAGGGATTTCCAAGAGACCCAGTACTTC.

The CDR3: CASSFSPGQGMEKLFF. CDR3 DNA: TGTGCCAGCAGCTTTTCCCCGGGACAGGGGATGGAAAAACTGTTTTTT. This sequence joins TRBV5-6 and TRBJ1-4; 10 bases fit TRBD1. J lost 8 bases, V lost 2 bases, and 9 bases had no gene match. This CDR3 is 16 amino acids long. The germline V gene encodes CDR1 SGHDT and CDR2 YYEEEE. The entire variable domain, with the rest obtained from reference TRBV5-6 and TRBJ1-4, is as follows: DAGVTQSPTHLIKTRGQQVTLRCSPKSGHDTVSWYQQALGQGPQFIFQYYEEEERQRGNFPDRFSGHQFPNYSSELNVNALLLGDSALYLCASSFSPGQGMEKLFFGSGTQLSVL.

V is TRBV29-1 and J is TRBJ1-5; 7 bases match TRBD1. Per the germline V gene, CDR1 is SQVTM and CDR2 is ANQGSEA. V shed 6 bases and J 1 base; nucleotides not matched to a gene: 3. This CDR3 has 13 amino acids. The CDR3: CSVRQGSNQPQHF. The CDR3 bases are TGCAGCGTCCGACAGGGAAGCAATCAGCCCCAGCATTTT. The full variable domain, in which reference TRBV29-1 and TRBJ1-5 provide the parts outside the CDR3, is SAVISQKPSRDICQRGTSLTIQCQVDSQVTMMFWYRQQPGQSLTLIATANQGSEATYESGFVIDKFPISRPNLTFSTLTVSNMSPEDSSIYLCSVRQGSNQPQHFGDGTRLSIL.

V is TRBV5-1 and J is TRBJ1-4; D not certain. This CDR3 is 14 amino acids long. Trimming stripped 2 bases from V and 5 bases from J, with 10 bases between. Germline V gene data show CDR1 as SGHRS and CDR2 as YFSETQ. The CDR3 DNA follows: TGCGCCAGCAGCTTCTCTGACACCAATGAAAAACTGTTTTTT. Translation: CASSFSDTNEKLFF.

This rearrangement joins TRBV28 to TRBJ1-5, with D possibly being TRBD1 (5 bases). Germline loops: CDR1 MDHEN, CDR2 SYDVKM. The CDR3 sequence is 14 residues long. V lost 7 bases, J lost 6 bases, and 16 bases lay in between. CDR3 bases: TGTGCCAGCATTGGGCAGGGAAGGGGTCAGCCCCAGCATTTT. This sequence encodes CASIGQGRGQPQHF. The complete variable domain, with remaining parts taken from reference TRBV28 and TRBJ1-5, reads DVKVTQSSRYLVKRTGEKVFLECVQDMDHENMFWYRQDPGLGLRLIYFSYDVKMKEKGDIPEGYSVSREKKERFSLILESASTNQTSMYLCASIGQGRGQPQHFGDGTRLSIL.

The J gene is TRBJ1-2, the V gene TRBV20-1, with 12 bases matching TRBD1. The germline gives CDR1 DFQATT, CDR2 SNEGSKA (reference sequence). The J segment lost 7 bases and the V segment lost 3 bases, leaving 6 bases of the junction unmatched. The CDR3 runs to 14 residues. The CDR3 region has the DNA TGCAGTGCTAGTCAGGGACAGGGGGCTTCTGGCTACACCTTC. It translates to CSASQGQGASGYTF.

This sequence joins TRBV29-1 and TRBJ2-1; D call uncertain. CDR3 size: 13 residues. V lost 4 bases, J lost 5 bases, and 12 bases lay in between. CDR1 and CDR2 from the germline V gene are SQVTM and ANQGSEA. CDR3 in DNA: TGCAGCGTTGGAGTTACGGATCACAATGAGCAGTTCTTC. Its translation is CSVGVTDHNEQFF.

The chain couples TRBV27 to TRBJ2-7; D might be TRBD2 (6 bases). This CDR3 spans 16 amino acids. The germline V and J ends were trimmed by 6 bases and 2 bases, with 20 bases remaining between them. Germline CDR1 reads MNHEY; CDR2 reads SMNVEV (reference sequence). DNA for the CDR3: TGTGCCAGCAGCCCATCTATGGGGGGAAGGACCTACGAGCAGTACTTC. Its protein is CASSPSMGGRTYEQYF.